Sequencing of this TCR beta chain was carried out in a study of shared clonotypes between healthy human individuals. Study-level points and caveats: Among non-shared clonotypes, generation probabilities were lower than among those shared by all four donors.

Original analysis: Junction-only sequences produced by ImmunoSEQ had no quality scores, so filtering differed. Libraries were prepared by immunoSEQ multiplex PCR; TCRdb keeps only in-frame clonotypes and omits some of them. Clone size and the V and J calls come from that table; the DNA yielded D and trimming. The table includes some 2.3 million clones, roughly 93% detected once. The V end was cut by 9 bases, the J end by 5 bases, with 16 bases between. Germline CDR1 reads MNHNS; CDR2 reads SASEGT. The CDR3 is made up of 13 amino acids. This clone has only one observation. Its antigen is as yet unknown.

This TCR derives from a man between 18 and 35 years old in good health. Some clones in this sample may be carry-over from other donors' samples. This chain joins TRBV6-1 and TRBJ2-5; no firm D call. The sequencing input was naive CD4+ T cells from PBMCs. Subset here: CD45RA+ positively selected. The CDR3 coding sequence is TGTGCCAGTGGGATTGAACTCGGCGAGACCCAGTACTTC. The encoded protein is CASGIELGETQYF.